These 17 T cell receptor beta chains were all obtained from the same sample, sequenced in a study of a mutant IDH1 vaccine in newly diagnosed glioma. The table came from immunoSEQ multiplex PCR; TCRdb's copy has only in-frame clones and leaves some out. The data show fewer than 35,000 clones, roughly four fifths seen once. These TCRs' antigens remain unknown. Noted time point: week 47, end of study. Doses comprised 300 ug of mutant IDH1 20-mer peptide each, plus topical imiquimod. The specimen was PBMCs, collected from a glioma patient whose treatment included an IDH1 peptide vaccine. The receptors come from a man aged 30 to 39 with glioma.

The rearrangement uses TRBV5-1 and TRBJ1-5; 8 nucleotides agree with TRBD1. Losses at the gene ends were 4 bases for V and 1 base for J; bases not matched to a gene: 4. The germline V gene encodes CDR1 SGHRS and CDR2 YFSETQ. This CDR3 has 15 residues. CDR3 protein: CASSPTGASNQPQHF. The CDR3 DNA is TGCGCCAGCAGCCCGACAGGGGCCAGCAATCAGCCCCAGCATTTT.

This sequence joins TRBV6-5 and TRBJ2-5, with TRBD1 as a possible D gene (6 bases). Germline V gives CDR1 MNHEY, CDR2 SVGAGI. Trimming left V 6 bases short and J 4 bases short, with 12 bases between. This CDR3 has 13 amino acids. CDR3: CASRTTGRETQYF. The CDR3 nucleotides are TGTGCCAGCAGAACAACAGGGAGAGAGACCCAGTACTTC.

The J gene is TRBJ1-2, the V gene TRBV28; 7 bases map to TRBD1. CDR3 length: 13 amino acids. CDR1 MDHEN and CDR2 SYDVKM come from the germline V gene. The junction had 6 bases not matched to a gene; V was cut back by 11 bases and J by 0 bases. The CDR3 coding sequence is TGTGCCTGTGGGACAGTCCCTAACTATGGCTACACCTTC. Translating gives CACGTVPNYGYTF.

The chain couples TRBV27 to TRBJ1-1, with D unclear. Looked up from germline, CDR1 is MNHEY and CDR2 is SMNVEV (reference sequence). This CDR3 is built from 14 residues. V was shortened by 5 bases and J by 6 bases, with 16 bases between the two germline ends. DNA of the CDR3: TGTGCCAGCAGTACGAACAACGGGAGTCCTGAAGCTTTCTTT. Its translation is CASSTNNGSPEAFF.

The V and J genes are TRBV5-1 and TRBJ2-5; D gene ambiguous. The V gene's germline CDR1 is SGHRS and CDR2 YFSETQ. The CDR3 has 14 amino acids. V lost 3 bases, J lost 2 bases, and 11 bases lay in between. The chain's CDR3 is CASSYRSQQETQYF. CDR3 nucleotide sequence: TGCGCCAGCAGCTACCGCAGTCAACAAGAGACCCAGTACTTC.

This chain uses TRBV5-1 with TRBJ1-1, with D perhaps matching TRBD1 (5 bases). The CDR3 is 13 residues long. Germline CDR1 is SGHRS and CDR2 is YFSETQ. Between the trimmed V and J ends, which lost 4 bases and 5 bases, there was a span of 12 bases. CDR3 nucleotide sequence: TGCGCCAGCAGCCTAGTATCAGGGACTGAAGCTTTCTTT. Protein: CASSLVSGTEAFF. Supplemented by reference TRBV5-1 and TRBJ1-1, the full variable domain reads KAGVTQTPRYLIKTRGQQVTLSCSPISGHRSVSWYQQTPGQGLQFLFEYFSETQRNKGNFPGRFSGRQFSNSRSEMNVSTLELGDSALYLCASSLVSGTEAFFGQGTRLTVV.

This rearrangement joins TRBV4-2 to TRBJ2-7; 8 nucleotides line up with TRBD2. Germline V gene sequence: CDR1 LGHNA, CDR2 YNFKEQ. The V segment lost 0 bases and the J segment 7 bases; nucleotides outside the gene matches: 26. The CDR3 totals 21 residues. CDR3 sequence: CASSQERRGLKGFAGGGEQYF. The CDR3 DNA is TGTGCCAGCAGCCAAGAGCGGCGCGGGTTAAAAGGCTTCGCGGGAGGAGGAGAGCAGTACTTC.

This chain links TRBV2 with TRBJ1-5; D is perhaps TRBD1 (6 bases). Trimming shortened V by 8 bases and J by 4 bases, and 12 bases separated the two germline ends. Germline assignment: CDR1 SNHLY and CDR2 FYNNEI. The CDR3 totals 13 residues. CDR3 nucleotides: TGTGCCAGCGACAGACAGGCAAATCAGCCCCAGCATTTT. Its translation is CASDRQANQPQHF.

Sample share makes this clone medium-sized. The chain links TRBV5-6 to TRBJ2-7; perhaps D is TRBD1 or TRBD2 (6 bases each). This CDR3 spans 14 amino acids. Trimming left V 7 bases short and J 4 bases short, with 18 bases between. CDR1 SGHDT and CDR2 YYEEEE come from the germline V gene. The DNA of the CDR3 is TGTGCCAGCTCGGGGGAGAGGGGGACTTACGAGCAGTACTTC. Translating gives CASSGERGTYEQYF.

The chain links TRBV5-1 to TRBJ1-6, with D tentatively TRBD1 (5 bases). Deletions cut 6 bases from V and 7 bases from J, with 17 bases between. The CDR3 loop spans 15 amino acids. The germline gives CDR1 SGHRS, CDR2 YFSETQ. CDR3 sequence reads: CASTQAQGRNSPLHF. The DNA for the CDR3 is TGCGCCAGCACCCAGGCCCAGGGTCGGAATTCACCCCTCCACTTT.

The gene calls are TRBV30 and TRBJ1-4, with a tentative D call TRBD1 (6 bases). The length of the CDR3 is 13 residues. V lost 5 bases and J 0 bases, leaving 7 bases between the germline ends. The V gene's germline CDR1 is GTSNPN and CDR2 SVGIG (reference sequence). The CDR3 nucleotides read TGTGCCTGGCACAGGGCAACTAATGAAAAACTGTTTTTT. Translating it yields CAWHRATNEKLFF.

The chain couples TRBV7-2 to TRBJ2-5; the match to TRBD1 covers 12 bases. J gave up 5 bases and V 5 bases, and 9 bases lay outside the gene matches. CDR3 size: 16 residues. Germline loops: CDR1 SGHTA, CDR2 FQGNSA. This CDR3 is CASSPGTGGAVETQYF. CDR3 nucleotide sequence: TGTGCCAGCAGCCCTGGGACAGGGGGCGCGGTGGAGACCCAGTACTTC.

V gene TRBV15 combines with J gene TRBJ2-3; 9 bases line up with TRBD2. There are 15 residues in the CDR3. Germline V lookup: CDR1 LNHNV, CDR2 YYDKDF (reference sequence). V gave up 6 bases and J gave up 4 bases; unmatched junction bases: 8. In DNA form, the CDR3 reads TGTGCCACCAGGCCTGGCGGGGGGGCCCCAGATACGCAGTATTTT. Translation: CATRPGGGAPDTQYF.

A single count supports this clone. The chain employs TRBV6-1 and TRBJ1-5; D is unresolved. This CDR3 is 16 amino acids long. Trimming removed 3 bases from V and 4 bases from J, with 16 bases in between. CDR1 MNHNS and CDR2 SASEGT come from the germline V gene. Here the CDR3 DNA reads TGTGCCAGCAGTGATGGCCCCCGGGCCGGGAATCAGCCCCAGCATTTT. Translated, it gives CASSDGPRAGNQPQHF.

The rearrangement joins TRBV5-1 to TRBJ2-2, with D hard to call. V lost 4 bases, J lost 8 bases, and 18 bases lay in between. Per germline, CDR1 SGHRS and CDR2 YFSETQ. This CDR3 region has 15 residues. CDR3 sequence (DNA): TGCGCCAGCAGCACTATACCGGGCCCCGCAGGGGAGCTGTTTTTT. It encodes CASSTIPGPAGELFF.

The chain has TRBV4-3 and TRBJ2-3; D possibly uses TRBD1 or TRBD2 (5 bases each). V was shortened by 0 bases and J by 5 bases, with 12 bases between the two germline ends. This CDR3 has 15 residues. Germline V gene lookup returns CDR1 LGHNA and CDR2 YSLEER. CDR3 sequence reads: CASSQDEGSVDTQYF. The DNA for the CDR3 is TGCGCCAGCAGCCAAGATGAGGGGTCCGTAGATACGCAGTATTTT.

The rearrangement uses TRBV19 and TRBJ2-2; TRBD2 matches 7 bases. Per the germline V gene, CDR1 is LNHDA and CDR2 is SQIVND (reference sequence). CDR3 length: 13 amino acids. J was trimmed by 5 bases and V by 7 bases; bases with no gene match: 4. This CDR3 is CASTDSGTGELFF. The CDR3 coding sequence is TGTGCCAGTACTGATAGCGGGACCGGGGAGCTGTTTTTT.